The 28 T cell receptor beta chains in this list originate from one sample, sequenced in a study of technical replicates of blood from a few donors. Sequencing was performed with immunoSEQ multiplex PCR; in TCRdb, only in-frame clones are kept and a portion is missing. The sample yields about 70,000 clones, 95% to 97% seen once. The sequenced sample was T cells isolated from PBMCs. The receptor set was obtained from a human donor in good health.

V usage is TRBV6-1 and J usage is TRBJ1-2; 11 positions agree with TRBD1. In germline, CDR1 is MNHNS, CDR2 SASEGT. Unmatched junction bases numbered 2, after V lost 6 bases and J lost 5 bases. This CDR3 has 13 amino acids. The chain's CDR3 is CASSGTGGYGYTF. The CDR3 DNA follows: TGTGCCAGCAGCGGGACAGGGGGTTATGGCTACACCTTC.

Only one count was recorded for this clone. Here the CDR3 reads CASSGTFEKLFF. CDR3 bases: TGTGCCAGCAGTGGTACTTTTGAAAAACTGTTTTTT. V is TRBV2 and J is TRBJ1-4; no reliable D call. The germline gives CDR1 SNHLY, CDR2 FYNNEI. This CDR3 spans 12 amino acids. V gave up 4 bases and J gave up 7 bases, with 7 bases separating them.

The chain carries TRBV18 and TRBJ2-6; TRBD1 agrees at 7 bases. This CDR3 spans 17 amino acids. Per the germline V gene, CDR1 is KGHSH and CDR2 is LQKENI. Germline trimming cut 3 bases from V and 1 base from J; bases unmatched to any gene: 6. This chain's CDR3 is CASSPSTGNSGANVLTF. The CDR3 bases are TGTGCCAGCTCACCGTCGACAGGGAATTCTGGGGCCAACGTCCTGACTTTC.

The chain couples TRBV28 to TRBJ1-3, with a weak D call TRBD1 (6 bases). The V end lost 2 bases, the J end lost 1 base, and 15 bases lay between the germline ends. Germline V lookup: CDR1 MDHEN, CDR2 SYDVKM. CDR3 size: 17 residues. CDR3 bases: TGTGCCAGCAGTTTACAAGCCCAGGGGTGGTCTGGAAACACCATATATTTT. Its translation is CASSLQAQGWSGNTIYF.

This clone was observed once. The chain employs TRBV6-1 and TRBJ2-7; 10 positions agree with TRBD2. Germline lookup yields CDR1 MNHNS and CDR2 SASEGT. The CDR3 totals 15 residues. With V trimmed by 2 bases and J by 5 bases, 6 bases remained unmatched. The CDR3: CASSETASGSHEQYF. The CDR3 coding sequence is TGTGCCAGCAGTGAAACGGCTAGCGGGAGCCACGAGCAGTACTTC.

CDR3: CASRGVRTEAFF. The CDR3 nucleotides are TGTGCCAGCCGCGGGGTTCGCACTGAAGCTTTCTTT. This chain connects TRBV27 to TRBJ1-1, with D hard to call. Germline CDR1 and CDR2: MNHEY and SMNVEV (reference sequence). The CDR3 is made up of 12 amino acids. V was clipped by 8 bases and J by 4 bases, with 11 bases between them.

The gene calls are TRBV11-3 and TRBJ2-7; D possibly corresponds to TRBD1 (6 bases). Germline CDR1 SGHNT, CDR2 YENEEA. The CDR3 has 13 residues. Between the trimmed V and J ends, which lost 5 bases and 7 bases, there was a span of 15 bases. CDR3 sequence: CASSPPDSIEQYF. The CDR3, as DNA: TGTGCCAGCAGCCCTCCGGACAGCATAGAGCAGTACTTC.

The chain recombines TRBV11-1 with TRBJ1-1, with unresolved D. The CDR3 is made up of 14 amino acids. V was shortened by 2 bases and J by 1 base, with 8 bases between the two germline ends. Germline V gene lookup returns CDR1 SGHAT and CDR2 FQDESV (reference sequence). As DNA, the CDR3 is TGTGCCAGCAGCTTATTGTCAGGGAACACTGAAGCTTTCTTT. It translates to CASSLLSGNTEAFF.

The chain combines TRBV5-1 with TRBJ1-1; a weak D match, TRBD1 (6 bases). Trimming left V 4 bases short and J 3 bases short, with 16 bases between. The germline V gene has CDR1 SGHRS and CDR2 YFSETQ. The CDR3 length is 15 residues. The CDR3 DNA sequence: TGCGCCAGCAGCCCGGTCCCGGGACAAGACACTGAAGCTTTCTTT. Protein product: CASSPVPGQDTEAFF.

The CDR3 spells CASSLGPGGTEAFF. The CDR3 region has the DNA TGCGCCAGCAGCTTGGGGCCAGGGGGCACTGAAGCTTTCTTT. V usage is TRBV5-1 and J usage is TRBJ1-1; TRBD1 agrees at 7 bases. The junction had 3 bases not matched to a gene; V was cut back by 0 bases and J by 4 bases. Germline-derived CDR1 and CDR2 are SGHRS and YFSETQ. This CDR3 is 14 amino acids long.

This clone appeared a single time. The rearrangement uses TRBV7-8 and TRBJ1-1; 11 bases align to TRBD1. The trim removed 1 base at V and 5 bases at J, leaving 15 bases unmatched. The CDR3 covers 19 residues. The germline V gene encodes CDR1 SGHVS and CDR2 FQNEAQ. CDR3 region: CASSLEVWDRGTVGTEAFF. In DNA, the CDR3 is TGTGCCAGCAGCTTAGAAGTTTGGGACAGGGGGACGGTTGGGACTGAAGCTTTCTTT.

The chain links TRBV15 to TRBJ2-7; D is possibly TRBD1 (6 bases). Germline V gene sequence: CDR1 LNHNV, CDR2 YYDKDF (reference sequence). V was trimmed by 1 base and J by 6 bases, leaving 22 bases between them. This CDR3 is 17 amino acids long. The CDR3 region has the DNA TGTGCCACCAGCAGAGGCAGTCAGGGGCTCTTTACGTCCGAGCAGTACTTC. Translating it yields CATSRGSQGLFTSEQYF.

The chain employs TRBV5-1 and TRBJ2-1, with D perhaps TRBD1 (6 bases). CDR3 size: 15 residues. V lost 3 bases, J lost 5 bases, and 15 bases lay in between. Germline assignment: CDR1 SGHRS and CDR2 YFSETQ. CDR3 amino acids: CASSSGTRTDNEQFF. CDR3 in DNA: TGCGCCAGCAGCTCCGGGACAAGAACGGACAATGAGCAGTTCTTC.

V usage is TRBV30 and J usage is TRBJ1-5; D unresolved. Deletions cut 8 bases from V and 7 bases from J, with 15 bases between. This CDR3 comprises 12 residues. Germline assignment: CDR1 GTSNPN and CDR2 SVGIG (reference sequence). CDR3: CAMEVSGQPQHF. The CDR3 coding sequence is TGTGCCATGGAGGTGAGCGGGCAGCCCCAGCATTTT.

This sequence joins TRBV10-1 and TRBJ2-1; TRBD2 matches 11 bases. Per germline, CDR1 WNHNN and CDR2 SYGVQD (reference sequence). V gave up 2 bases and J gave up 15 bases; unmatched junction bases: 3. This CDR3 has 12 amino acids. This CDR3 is CASSEGLAGWFF. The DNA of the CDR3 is TGCGCCAGCAGTGAGGGACTAGCGGGTTGGTTCTTC.

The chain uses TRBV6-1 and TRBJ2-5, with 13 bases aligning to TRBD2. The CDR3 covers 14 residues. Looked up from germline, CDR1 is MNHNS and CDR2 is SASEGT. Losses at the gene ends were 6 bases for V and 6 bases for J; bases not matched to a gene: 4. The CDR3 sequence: CASRLAGGPQTQYF. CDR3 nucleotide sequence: TGTGCCAGCAGACTAGCGGGAGGGCCTCAGACCCAGTACTTC.

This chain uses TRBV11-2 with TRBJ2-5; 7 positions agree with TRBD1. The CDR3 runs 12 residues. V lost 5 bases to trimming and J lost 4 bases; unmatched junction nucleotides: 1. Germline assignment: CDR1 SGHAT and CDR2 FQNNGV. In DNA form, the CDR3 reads TGTGCCAGCAGCCGGGACAGAGAGACCCAGTACTTC. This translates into CASSRDRETQYF. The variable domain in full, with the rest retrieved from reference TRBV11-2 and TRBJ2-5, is EAGVAQSPRYKIIEKRQSVAFWCNPISGHATLYWYQQILGQGPKLLIQFQNNGVVDDSQLPKDRFSAERLKGVDSTLKIQPAKLEDSAVYLCASSRDRETQYFGPGTRLLVL.

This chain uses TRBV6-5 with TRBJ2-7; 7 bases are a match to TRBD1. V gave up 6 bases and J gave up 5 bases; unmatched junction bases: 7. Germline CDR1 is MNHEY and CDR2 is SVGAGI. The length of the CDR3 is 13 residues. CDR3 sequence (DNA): TGTGCCAGCAGGCGACAGGGTCTGGACGAGCAGTACTTC. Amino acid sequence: CASRRQGLDEQYF.

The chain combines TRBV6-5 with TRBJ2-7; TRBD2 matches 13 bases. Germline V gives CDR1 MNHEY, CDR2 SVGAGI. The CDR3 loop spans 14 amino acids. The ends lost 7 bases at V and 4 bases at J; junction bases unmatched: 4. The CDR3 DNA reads TGTGCCAGCAAACTAGCGGGGGGGGCGTACGAGCAGTACTTC. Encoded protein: CASKLAGGAYEQYF.

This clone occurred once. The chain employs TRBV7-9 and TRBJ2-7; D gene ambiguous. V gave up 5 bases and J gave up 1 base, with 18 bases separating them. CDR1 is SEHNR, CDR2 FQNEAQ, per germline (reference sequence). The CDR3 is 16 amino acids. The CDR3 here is CASSNPAADFSYEQYF. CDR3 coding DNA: TGTGCCAGCAGCAACCCCGCGGCGGATTTTTCCTACGAGCAGTACTTC.

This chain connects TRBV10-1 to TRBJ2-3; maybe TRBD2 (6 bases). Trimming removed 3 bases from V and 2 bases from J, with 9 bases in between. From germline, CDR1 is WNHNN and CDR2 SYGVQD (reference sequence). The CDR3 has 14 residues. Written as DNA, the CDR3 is TGCGCCAGCAGTGACCGACTAGACACAGATACGCAGTATTTT. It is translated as CASSDRLDTDTQYF.

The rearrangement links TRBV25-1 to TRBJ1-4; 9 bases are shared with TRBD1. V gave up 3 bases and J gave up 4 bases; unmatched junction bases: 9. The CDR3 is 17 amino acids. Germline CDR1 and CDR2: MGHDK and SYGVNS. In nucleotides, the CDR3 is TGTGCCAGCAGTGAGTTTAGGACAGGGGAAAATAATGAAAAACTGTTTTTT. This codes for CASSEFRTGENNEKLFF.

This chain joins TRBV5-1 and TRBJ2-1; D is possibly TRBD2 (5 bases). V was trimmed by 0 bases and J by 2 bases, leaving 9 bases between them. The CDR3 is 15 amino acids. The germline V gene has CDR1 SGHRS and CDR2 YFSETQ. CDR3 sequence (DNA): TGCGCCAGCAGCTTGGACGGGGTACCCTACAATGAGCAGTTCTTC. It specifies CASSLDGVPYNEQFF.

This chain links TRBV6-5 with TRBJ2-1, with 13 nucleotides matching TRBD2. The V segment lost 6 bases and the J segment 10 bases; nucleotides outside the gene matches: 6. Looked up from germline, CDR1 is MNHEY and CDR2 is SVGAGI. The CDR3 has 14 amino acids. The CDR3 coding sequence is TGTGCCAGCAGACGGACTAGCGGGGGCTCGGAGCAGTTCTTC. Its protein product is CASRRTSGGSEQFF.

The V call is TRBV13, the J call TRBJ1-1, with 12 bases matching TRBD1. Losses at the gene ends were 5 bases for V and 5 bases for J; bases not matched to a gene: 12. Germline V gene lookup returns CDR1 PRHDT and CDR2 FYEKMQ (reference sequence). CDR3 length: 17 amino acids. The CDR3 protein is CASSPAGTGGVGTEAFF. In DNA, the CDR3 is TGTGCCAGCAGCCCGGCTGGGACAGGGGGCGTTGGTACTGAAGCTTTCTTT.

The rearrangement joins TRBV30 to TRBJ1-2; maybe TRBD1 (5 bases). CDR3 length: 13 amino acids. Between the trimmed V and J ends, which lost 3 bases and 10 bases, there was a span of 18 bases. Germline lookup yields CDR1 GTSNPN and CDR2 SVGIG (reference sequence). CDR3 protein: CAWSGPAQGYYTF. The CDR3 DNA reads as TGTGCCTGGAGCGGTCCAGCCCAGGGTTACTACACCTTC.

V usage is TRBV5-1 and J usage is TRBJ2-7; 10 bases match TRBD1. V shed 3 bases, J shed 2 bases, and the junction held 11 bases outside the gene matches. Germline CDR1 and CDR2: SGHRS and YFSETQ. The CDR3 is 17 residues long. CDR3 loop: CASSSGDRGLRTYEQYF. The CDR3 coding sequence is TGCGCCAGCAGCTCGGGGGACAGGGGCCTTAGGACCTACGAGCAGTACTTC.

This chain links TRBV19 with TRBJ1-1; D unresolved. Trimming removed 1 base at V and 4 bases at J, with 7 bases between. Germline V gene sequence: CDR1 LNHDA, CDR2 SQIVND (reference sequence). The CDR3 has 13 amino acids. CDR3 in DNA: TGTGCCAGTAGTATAGCTCCCGGCACTGAAGCTTTCTTT. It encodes CASSIAPGTEAFF.